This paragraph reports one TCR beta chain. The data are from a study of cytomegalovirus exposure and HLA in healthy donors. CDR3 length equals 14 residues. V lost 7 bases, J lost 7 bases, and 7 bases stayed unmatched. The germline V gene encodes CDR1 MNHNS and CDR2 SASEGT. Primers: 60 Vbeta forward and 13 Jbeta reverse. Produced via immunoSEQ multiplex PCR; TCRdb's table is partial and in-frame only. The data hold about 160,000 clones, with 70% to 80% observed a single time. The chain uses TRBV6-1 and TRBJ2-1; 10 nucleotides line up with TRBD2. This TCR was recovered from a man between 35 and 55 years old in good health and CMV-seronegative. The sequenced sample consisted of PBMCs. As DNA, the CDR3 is TGTGCCAGCACCCTAGCGGGAGACGTGAATGAGCAGTTCTTC. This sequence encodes CASTLAGDVNEQFF.